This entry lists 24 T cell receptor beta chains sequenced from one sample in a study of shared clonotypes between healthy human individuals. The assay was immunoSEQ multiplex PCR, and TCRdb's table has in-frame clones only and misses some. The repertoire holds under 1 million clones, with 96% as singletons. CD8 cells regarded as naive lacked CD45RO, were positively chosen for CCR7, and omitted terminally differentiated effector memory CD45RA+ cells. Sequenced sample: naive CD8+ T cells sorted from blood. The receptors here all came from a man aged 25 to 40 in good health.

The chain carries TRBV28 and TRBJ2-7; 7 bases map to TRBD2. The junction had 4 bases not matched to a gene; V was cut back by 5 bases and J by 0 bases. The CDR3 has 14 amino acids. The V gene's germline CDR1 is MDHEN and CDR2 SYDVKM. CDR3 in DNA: TGTGCCAGCAGTCACCGGGACTACTCCTACGAGCAGTACTTC. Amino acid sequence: CASSHRDYSYEQYF.

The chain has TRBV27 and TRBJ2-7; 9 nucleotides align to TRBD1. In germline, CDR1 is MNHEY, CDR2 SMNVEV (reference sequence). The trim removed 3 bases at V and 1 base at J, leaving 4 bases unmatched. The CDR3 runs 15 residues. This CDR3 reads CASSFMTGGSYEQYF. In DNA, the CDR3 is TGTGCCAGCAGTTTTATGACAGGGGGTTCCTACGAGCAGTACTTC.

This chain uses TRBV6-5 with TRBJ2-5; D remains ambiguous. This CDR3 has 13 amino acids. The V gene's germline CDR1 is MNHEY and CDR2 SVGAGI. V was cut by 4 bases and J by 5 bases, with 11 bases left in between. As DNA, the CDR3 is TGTGCCAGCAGTTCCCATTCTAGGGAGACCCAGTACTTC. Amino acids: CASSSHSRETQYF.

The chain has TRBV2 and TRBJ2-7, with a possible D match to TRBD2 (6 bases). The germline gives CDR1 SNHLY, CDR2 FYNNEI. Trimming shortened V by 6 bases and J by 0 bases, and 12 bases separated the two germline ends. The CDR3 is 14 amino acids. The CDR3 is CASSRDFNSYEQYF. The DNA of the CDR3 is TGTGCCAGCAGCCGGGACTTCAACTCCTACGAGCAGTACTTC.

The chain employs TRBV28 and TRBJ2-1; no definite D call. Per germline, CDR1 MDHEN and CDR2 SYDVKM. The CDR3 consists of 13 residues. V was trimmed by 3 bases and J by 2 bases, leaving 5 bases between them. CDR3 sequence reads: CASSFWTYNEQFF. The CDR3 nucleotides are TGTGCCAGCAGTTTTTGGACCTACAATGAGCAGTTCTTC.

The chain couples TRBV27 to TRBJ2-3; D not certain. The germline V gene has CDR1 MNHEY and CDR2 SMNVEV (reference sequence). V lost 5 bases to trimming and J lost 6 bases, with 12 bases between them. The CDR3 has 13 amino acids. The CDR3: CASSRPTLDTQYF. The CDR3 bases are TGTGCCAGCAGTCGCCCCACATTGGATACGCAGTATTTT.

The CDR3 DNA reads as TGTGCCAGCTCACCACGGGAGGGGGCGGCTGGCTGGGACAATGAGCAGTTCTTC. It codes for CASSPREGAAGWDNEQFF. This sequence joins TRBV18 and TRBJ2-1; D possibly matches TRBD1 or TRBD2 (7 bases each). CDR3 length equals 18 residues. Trimming took off 1 base at V and 5 bases at J, with 21 bases between the two ends. The V gene's germline CDR1 is KGHSH and CDR2 LQKENI.

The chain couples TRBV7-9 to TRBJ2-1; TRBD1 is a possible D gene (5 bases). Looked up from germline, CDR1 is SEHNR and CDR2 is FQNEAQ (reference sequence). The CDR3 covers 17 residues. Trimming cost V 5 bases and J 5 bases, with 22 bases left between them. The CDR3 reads CASSPTGLMVPHNEQFF. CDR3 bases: TGTGCCAGCAGCCCCACAGGTCTTATGGTCCCACACAATGAGCAGTTCTTC. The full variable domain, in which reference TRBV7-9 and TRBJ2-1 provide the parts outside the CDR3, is DTGVSQNPRHKITKRGQNVTFRCDPISEHNRLYWYRQTLGQGPEFLTYFQNEAQLEKSRLLSDRFSAERPKGSFSTLEIQRTEQGDSAMYLCASSPTGLMVPHNEQFFGPGTRLTVL.

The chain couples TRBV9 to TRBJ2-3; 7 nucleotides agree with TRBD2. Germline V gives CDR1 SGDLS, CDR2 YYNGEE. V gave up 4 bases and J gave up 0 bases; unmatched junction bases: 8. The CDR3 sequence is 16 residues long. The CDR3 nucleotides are TGTGCCAGCAGCCCCCGGGGTAGCGGGAGCACAGATACGCAGTATTTT. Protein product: CASSPRGSGSTDTQYF.

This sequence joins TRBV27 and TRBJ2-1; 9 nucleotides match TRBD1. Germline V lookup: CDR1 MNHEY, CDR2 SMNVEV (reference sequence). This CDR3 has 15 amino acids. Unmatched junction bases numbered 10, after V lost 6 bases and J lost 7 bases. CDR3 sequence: CASSTGTGFGNEQFF. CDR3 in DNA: TGTGCCAGCAGCACCGGGACAGGGTTCGGGAATGAGCAGTTCTTC.

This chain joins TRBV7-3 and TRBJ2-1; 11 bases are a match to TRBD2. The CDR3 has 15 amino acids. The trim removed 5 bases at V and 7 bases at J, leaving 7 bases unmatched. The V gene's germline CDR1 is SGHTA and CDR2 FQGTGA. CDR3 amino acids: CASSTLAGGKNEQFF. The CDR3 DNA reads TGTGCCAGCAGCACCTTAGCGGGAGGGAAGAATGAGCAGTTCTTC.

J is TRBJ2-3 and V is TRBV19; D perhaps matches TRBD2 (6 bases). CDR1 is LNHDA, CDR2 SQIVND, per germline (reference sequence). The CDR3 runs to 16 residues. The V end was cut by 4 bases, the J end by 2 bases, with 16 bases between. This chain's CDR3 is CASSSLATKDTDTQYF. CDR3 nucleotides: TGTGCCAGTAGTAGCCTAGCGACGAAGGACACAGATACGCAGTATTTT.

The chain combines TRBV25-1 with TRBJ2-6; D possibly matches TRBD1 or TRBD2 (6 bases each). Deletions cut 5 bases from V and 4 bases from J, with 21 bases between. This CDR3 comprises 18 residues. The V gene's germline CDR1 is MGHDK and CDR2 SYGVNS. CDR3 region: CASSNRDFLGVGANVLTF. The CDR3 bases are TGTGCCAGCAGTAACAGGGACTTCCTGGGCGTAGGGGCCAACGTCCTGACTTTC.

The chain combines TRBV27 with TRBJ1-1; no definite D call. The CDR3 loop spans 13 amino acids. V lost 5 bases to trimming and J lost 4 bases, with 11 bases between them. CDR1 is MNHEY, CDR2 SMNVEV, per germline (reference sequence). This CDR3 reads CASSPGWGTEAFF. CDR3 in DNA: TGTGCCAGCAGTCCTGGGTGGGGCACTGAAGCTTTCTTT.

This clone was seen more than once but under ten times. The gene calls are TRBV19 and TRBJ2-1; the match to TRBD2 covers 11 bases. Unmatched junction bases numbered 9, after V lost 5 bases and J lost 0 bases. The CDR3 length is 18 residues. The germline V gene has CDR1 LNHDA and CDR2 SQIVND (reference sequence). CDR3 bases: TGTGCCAGTAGTGCGGGACTAGCGGAAAAGAGCTCCTACAATGAGCAGTTCTTC. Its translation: CASSAGLAEKSSYNEQFF.

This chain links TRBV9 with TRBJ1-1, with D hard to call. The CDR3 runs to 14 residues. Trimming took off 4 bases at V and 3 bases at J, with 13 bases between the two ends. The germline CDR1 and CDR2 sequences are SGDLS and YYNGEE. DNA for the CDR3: TGTGCCAGCAGCACCGCAGACGGACACACTGAAGCTTTCTTT. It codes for CASSTADGHTEAFF.

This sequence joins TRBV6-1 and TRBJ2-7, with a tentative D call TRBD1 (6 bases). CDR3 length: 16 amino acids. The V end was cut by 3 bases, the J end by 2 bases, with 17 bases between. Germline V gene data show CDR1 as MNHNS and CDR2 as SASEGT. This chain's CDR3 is CASSDGVQGWAYEQYF. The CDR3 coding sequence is TGTGCCAGCAGTGATGGGGTGCAGGGGTGGGCCTACGAGCAGTACTTC.

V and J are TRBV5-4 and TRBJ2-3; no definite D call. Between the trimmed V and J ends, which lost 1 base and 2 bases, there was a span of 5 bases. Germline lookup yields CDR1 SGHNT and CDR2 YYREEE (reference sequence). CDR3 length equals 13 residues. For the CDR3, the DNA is TGTGCCAGCAGCTTGCGCTACACAGATACGCAGTATTTT. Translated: CASSLRYTDTQYF.

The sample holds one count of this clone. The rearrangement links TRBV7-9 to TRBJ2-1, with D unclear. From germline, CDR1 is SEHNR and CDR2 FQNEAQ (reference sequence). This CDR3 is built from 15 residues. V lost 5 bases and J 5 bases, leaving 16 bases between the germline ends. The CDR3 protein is CASSRISSINNEQFF. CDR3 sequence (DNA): TGTGCCAGCAGCCGGATCTCATCGATTAACAATGAGCAGTTCTTC.

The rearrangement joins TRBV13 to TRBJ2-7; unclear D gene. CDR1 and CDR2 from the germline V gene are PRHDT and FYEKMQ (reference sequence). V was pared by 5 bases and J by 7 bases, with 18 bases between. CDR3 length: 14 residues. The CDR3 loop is CASSTQKTRVEQYF. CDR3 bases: TGTGCCAGCAGCACCCAAAAGACACGGGTGGAGCAGTACTTC.

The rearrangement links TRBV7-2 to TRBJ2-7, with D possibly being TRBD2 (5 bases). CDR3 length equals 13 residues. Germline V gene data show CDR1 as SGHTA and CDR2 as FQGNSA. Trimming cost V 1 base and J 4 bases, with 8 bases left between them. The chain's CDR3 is CASSLGRVYEQYF. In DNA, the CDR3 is TGTGCCAGCAGCTTAGGGCGGGTATACGAGCAGTACTTC.

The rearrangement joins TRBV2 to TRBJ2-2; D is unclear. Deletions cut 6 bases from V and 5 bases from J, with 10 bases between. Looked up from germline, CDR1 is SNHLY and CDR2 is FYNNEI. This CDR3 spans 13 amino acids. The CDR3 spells CASREYLTGELFF. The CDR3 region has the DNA TGTGCCAGCAGGGAGTATTTAACCGGGGAGCTGTTTTTT.

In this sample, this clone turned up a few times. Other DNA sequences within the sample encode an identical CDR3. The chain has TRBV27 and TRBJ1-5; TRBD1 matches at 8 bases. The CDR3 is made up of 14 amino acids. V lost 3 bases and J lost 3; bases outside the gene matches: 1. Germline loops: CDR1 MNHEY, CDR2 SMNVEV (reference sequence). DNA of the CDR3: TGTGCCAGCAGTTTCAGGGGGCTCAATCAGCCCCAGCATTTT. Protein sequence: CASSFRGLNQPQHF.

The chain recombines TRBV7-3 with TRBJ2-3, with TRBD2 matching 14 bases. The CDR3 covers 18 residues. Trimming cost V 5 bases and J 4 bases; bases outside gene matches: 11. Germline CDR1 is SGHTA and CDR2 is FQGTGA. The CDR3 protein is CASSPLPGLAGDSDTQYF. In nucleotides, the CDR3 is TGTGCCAGCAGCCCCCTCCCGGGACTAGCGGGAGACTCAGATACGCAGTATTTT.